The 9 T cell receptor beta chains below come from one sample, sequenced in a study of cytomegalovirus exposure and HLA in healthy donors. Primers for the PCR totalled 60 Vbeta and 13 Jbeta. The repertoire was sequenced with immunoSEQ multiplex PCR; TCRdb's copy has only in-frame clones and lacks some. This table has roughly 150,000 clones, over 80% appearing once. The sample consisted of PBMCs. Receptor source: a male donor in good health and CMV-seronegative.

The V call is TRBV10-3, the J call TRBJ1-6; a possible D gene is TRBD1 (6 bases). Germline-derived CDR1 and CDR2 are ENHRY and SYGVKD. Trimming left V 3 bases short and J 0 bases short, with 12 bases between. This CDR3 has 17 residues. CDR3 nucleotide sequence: TGTGCCATCAGTGAAGAACAGGGCGGCTCCTATAATTCACCCCTCCACTTT. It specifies CAISEEQGGSYNSPLHF.

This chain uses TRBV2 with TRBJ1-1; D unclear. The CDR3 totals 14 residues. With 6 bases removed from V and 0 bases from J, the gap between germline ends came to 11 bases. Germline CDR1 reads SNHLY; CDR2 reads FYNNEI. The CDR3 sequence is CASSENPVNTEAFF. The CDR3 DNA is TGTGCCAGCAGCGAGAATCCGGTGAACACTGAAGCTTTCTTT.

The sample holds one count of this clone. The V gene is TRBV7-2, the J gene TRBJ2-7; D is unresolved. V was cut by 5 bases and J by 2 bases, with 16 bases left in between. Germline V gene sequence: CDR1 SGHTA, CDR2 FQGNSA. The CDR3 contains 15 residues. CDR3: CASSPDLTYTYEQYF. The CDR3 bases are TGTGCCAGCAGCCCTGACTTAACCTATACCTACGAGCAGTACTTC.

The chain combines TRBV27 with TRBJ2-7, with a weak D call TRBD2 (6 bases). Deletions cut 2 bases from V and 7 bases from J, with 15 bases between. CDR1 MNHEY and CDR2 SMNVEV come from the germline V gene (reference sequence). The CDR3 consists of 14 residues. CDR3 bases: TGTGCCAGCAGTTTAGGTCCGGGGGTTCGGGAGCAGTACTTC. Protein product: CASSLGPGVREQYF.

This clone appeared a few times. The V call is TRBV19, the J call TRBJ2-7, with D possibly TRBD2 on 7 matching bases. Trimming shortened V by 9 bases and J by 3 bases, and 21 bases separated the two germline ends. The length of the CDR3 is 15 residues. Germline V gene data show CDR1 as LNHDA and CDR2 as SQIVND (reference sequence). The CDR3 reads CASQSLPGGHYEQYF. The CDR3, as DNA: TGTGCCAGCCAGAGCCTACCGGGGGGCCACTACGAGCAGTACTTC. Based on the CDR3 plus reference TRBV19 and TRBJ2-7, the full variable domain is DGGITQSPKYLFRKEGQNVTLSCEQNLNHDAMYWYRQDPGQGLRLIYYSQIVNDFQKGDIAEGYSVSREKKESFPLTVTSAQKNPTAFYLCASQSLPGGHYEQYFGPGTRLTVT.

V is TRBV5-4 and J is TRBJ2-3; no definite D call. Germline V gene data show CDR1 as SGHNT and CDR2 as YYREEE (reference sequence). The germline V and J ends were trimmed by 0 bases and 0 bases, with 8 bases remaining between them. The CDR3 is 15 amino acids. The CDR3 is CASSLGRPSTDTQYF. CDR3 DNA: TGTGCCAGCAGCTTGGGCAGGCCTAGCACAGATACGCAGTATTTT.

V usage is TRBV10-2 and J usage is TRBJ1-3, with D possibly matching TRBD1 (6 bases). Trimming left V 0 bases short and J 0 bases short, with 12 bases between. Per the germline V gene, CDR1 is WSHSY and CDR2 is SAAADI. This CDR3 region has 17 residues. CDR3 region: CASSESGQWASGNTIYF. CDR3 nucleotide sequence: TGCGCCAGCAGTGAGTCTGGACAGTGGGCCTCTGGAAACACCATATATTTT.

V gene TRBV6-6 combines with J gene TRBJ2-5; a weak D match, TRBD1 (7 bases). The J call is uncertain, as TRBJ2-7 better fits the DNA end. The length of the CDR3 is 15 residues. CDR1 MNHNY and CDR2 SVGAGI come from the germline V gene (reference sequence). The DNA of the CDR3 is TGTGCCAGCAGTTTCACAGGGGACTGGGGCTACGAGCAGTACTTC. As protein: CASSFTGDWGYEQYF.

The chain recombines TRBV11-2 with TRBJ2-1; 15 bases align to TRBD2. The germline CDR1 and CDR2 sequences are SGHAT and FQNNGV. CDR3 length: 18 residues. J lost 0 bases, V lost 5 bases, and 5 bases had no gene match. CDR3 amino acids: CASSPGLAGGISYNEQFF. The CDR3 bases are TGTGCCAGCAGCCCAGGACTAGCGGGGGGGATCTCCTACAATGAGCAGTTCTTC.